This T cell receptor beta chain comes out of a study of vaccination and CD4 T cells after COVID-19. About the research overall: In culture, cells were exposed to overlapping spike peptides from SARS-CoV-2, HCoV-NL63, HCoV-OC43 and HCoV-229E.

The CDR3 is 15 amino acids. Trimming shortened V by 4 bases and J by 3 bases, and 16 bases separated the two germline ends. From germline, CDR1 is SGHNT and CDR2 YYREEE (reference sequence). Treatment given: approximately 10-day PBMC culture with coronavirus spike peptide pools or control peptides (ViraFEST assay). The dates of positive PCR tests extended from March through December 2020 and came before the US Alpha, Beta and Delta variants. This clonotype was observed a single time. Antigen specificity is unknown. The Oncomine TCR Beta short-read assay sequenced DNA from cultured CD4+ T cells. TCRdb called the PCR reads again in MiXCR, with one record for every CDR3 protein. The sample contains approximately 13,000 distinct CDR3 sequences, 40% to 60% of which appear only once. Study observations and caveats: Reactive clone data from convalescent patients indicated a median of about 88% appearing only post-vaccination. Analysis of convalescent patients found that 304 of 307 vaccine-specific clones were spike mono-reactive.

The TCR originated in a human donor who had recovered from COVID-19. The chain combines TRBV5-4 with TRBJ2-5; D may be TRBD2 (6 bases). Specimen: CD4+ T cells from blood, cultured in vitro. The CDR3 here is CASSPIGGTKETQYF. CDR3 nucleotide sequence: TGTGCCAGCAGCCCCATTGGGGGGACCAAAGAGACCCAGTACTTC.